What follows are 10 T cell receptor beta chains derived from one specimen sequenced in a study of T cells in Graves' hyperthyroidism and ophthalmopathy. TCR beta CDR3 regions were amplified from RNA transcripts. With the HTBI primer set, the TCR CDR3 went through a first round of RT-PCR. MiXCR, applied by TCRdb to the multiplex PCR reads, yields one record per CDR3 protein. The sample consists of some 300,000 distinct CDR3 sequences, roughly 19% of them appearing once. The sequencing sample was made of blood. These receptors were taken from a man aged 45 to 65 with Graves' ophthalmopathy.

J is TRBJ2-7 and V is TRBV7-9; D is unclear. Germline-derived CDR1 and CDR2 are SEHNR and FQNEAQ (reference sequence). The ends were cut back, 1 base at V and 5 bases at J, with 6 bases in the middle. The CDR3 runs 12 residues. The CDR3 protein is CASSLGRNEQYF. CDR3 sequence (DNA): TGTGCCAGCAGCTTAGGGCGAAACGAGCAGTACTTC. Full variable domain (rest looked up from reference TRBV7-9 and TRBJ2-7): DTGVSQNPRHKITKRGQNVTFRCDPISEHNRLYWYRQTLGQGPEFLTYFQNEAQLEKSRLLSDRFSAERPKGSFSTLEIQRTEQGDSAMYLCASSLGRNEQYFGPGTRLTVT.

J is TRBJ1-5 and V is TRBV19, with D hard to call. Germline CDR1 is LNHDA and CDR2 is SQIVND (reference sequence). Trimming removed 0 bases from V and 7 bases from J, with 13 bases in between. The CDR3 sequence is 15 residues long. The CDR3 coding sequence is TGTGCCAGTAGTATAGACCCGGCGAGGAGACAGCCCCAGCATTTT. Protein: CASSIDPARRQPQHF.

This clonotype was counted many times. V is TRBV28 and J is TRBJ2-7, with 10 bases fitting TRBD1. After removal of 6 bases from V and 3 bases from J, the junction contained 5 bases not matched to a gene. There are 14 residues in the CDR3. Germline CDR1 MDHEN, CDR2 SYDVKM. Written as DNA, the CDR3 is TGTGCCAGCAGATTCGGGACAGGGGTCTACGAGCAGTACTTC. Translating it yields CASRFGTGVYEQYF.

This clonotype showed up many times. The chain employs TRBV7-9 and TRBJ2-5; D gene unclear. Trimming pared 3 bases from V and 1 base from J, leaving 12 bases between. The CDR3 totals 15 residues. Germline CDR1 SEHNR, CDR2 FQNEAQ (reference sequence). The CDR3 here is CASSFGGGRQETQYF. The DNA for the CDR3 is TGTGCCAGCAGCTTTGGCGGTGGGCGCCAAGAGACCCAGTACTTC.

This clonotype was seen repeatedly, ten times or more. The chain joins TRBV2 to TRBJ2-3; D is unresolved. Trimming left V 6 bases short and J 2 bases short, with 15 bases between. The CDR3 sequence is 15 residues long. Looked up from germline, CDR1 is SNHLY and CDR2 is FYNNEI. For the CDR3, the DNA is TGTGCCAGCAGCTCTTGGATAGGTTCCACAGATACGCAGTATTTT. This encodes CASSSWIGSTDTQYF.

A word on this clonotype: A much larger clonotype is one base distant, so this may be a read error. V usage is TRBV5-5 and J usage is TRBJ2-5; a possible D gene is TRBD1 (5 bases). Germline assignment: CDR1 SGHKS and CDR2 YYEKEE (reference sequence). The CDR3 spans 16 residues. Written as DNA, the CDR3 is TGTGTCAGCAGCTTAGGGTCTGGTGGGGCGAGGGAGACCCAGTACTTC. It is translated as CVSSLGSGGARETQYF.

This clonotype was seen only a few times. The chain recombines TRBV14 with TRBJ2-2; possible D gene TRBD2, 6 bases. CDR1 is SGHDN and CDR2 is FVKESK in the germline V gene. This CDR3 has 16 amino acids. V shed 1 base and J shed 4 bases, with 13 bases lying between them. In DNA, the CDR3 is TGTGCCAGCAGCCAAGCTCCGCCTAGCGCCACCGGGGAGCTGTTTTTT. It encodes CASSQAPPSATGELFF.

Many counts were recorded for this clonotype. The chain uses TRBV7-8 and TRBJ2-3, with no clear D. The germline CDR1 and CDR2 sequences are SGHVS and FQNEAQ. The V end was cut by 2 bases, the J end by 4 bases, with 10 bases between. The CDR3 contains 14 residues. This CDR3 reads CASSLNPGSDTQYF. The CDR3 DNA reads TGTGCCAGCAGCTTAAATCCGGGCTCAGATACGCAGTATTTT.

This clonotype was observed many times. J is TRBJ2-5 and V is TRBV5-6, with 11 bases identical to TRBD1. Germline CDR1 is SGHDT and CDR2 is YYEEEE. The CDR3 runs 14 residues. The V gene end was trimmed by 4 bases and the J gene end by 8 bases; junction bases not matched to a gene: 7. CDR3 loop: CASSPGQGGRTQYF. DNA of the CDR3: TGTGCCAGCAGCCCGGGACAGGGGGGTCGAACCCAGTACTTC.

This clonotype was detected only a few times. The chain uses TRBV6-1 and TRBJ2-7; D is undetermined. Trimming removed 4 bases at V and 5 bases at J, with 12 bases between. The CDR3 is 13 residues long. Germline values: CDR1 MNHNS, CDR2 SASEGT. CDR3 nucleotides: TGTGCCAGCAGTGCGCCTTTTGTACACGAGCAGTACTTC. It translates to CASSAPFVHEQYF.